The entry below describes one T cell receptor (beta chain). Its antigen is currently unknown. The PCR had 60 Vbeta and 13 Jbeta primers. TCRdb's copy holds only in-frame clones and misses some; the assay was immunoSEQ multiplex PCR. The sample carries under 200,000 clones, roughly 79% recorded once. The data stem from a study of cytomegalovirus exposure and HLA in healthy donors. Broader study findings: Analysis performed later found under 20,000 TCR beta sequences associated with HLA alleles at 0.05 false discovery rate. Excluded were some V segments that proved indistinguishable, including TRBV6-2 and TRBV6-3.

Germline V gives CDR1 SGHAT, CDR2 FQNNGV. The length of the CDR3 is 15 residues. V was trimmed by 5 bases and J by 1 base, leaving 12 bases between them. The sample taken for sequencing was PBMCs. The receptor's source is a man between 35 and 55 years old in good health and CMV-seronegative. J is TRBJ2-4 and V is TRBV11-2, with D perhaps matching TRBD2 (7 bases). CDR3 amino acids: CASSPRGGAKNIQYF. In DNA form, the CDR3 reads TGTGCCAGCAGCCCCAGGGGAGGGGCCAAAAACATTCAGTACTTC.